These 7 T cell receptor beta chains share one sample of origin, sequenced in a study of cytomegalovirus exposure and HLA in healthy donors. The PCR made use of 60 Vbeta and 13 Jbeta primers. Assay used: immunoSEQ multiplex PCR; TCRdb lists only in-frame clones, some missing. Found here are 210,000 or so clones, more than 65% of them singletons; the top ten hold approximately 0.63%. Material for sequencing was PBMCs. The receptors shown here come from a man in his late teens or twenties in good health and CMV-seronegative.

Of note for this clone: The same CDR3 is also encoded by other DNA sequences in this sample. The chain joins TRBV15 to TRBJ2-7; D may be TRBD1 (6 bases). In germline, CDR1 is LNHNV, CDR2 YYDKDF (reference sequence). This CDR3 is 14 amino acids long. V dropped 1 base and J dropped 5 bases, with 12 bases sitting between them. The CDR3 region is CATSRVLDRDEQYF. DNA of the CDR3: TGTGCCACCAGCAGAGTTTTGGACAGAGACGAGCAGTACTTC. Supplemented by reference TRBV15 and TRBJ2-7, the full variable domain reads DAMVIQNPRYQVTQFGKPVTLSCSQTLNHNVMYWYQQKSSQAPKLLFHYYDKDFNNEADTPDNFQSRRPNTSFCFLDIRSPGLGDTAMYLCATSRVLDRDEQYFGPGTRLTVT.

The chain couples TRBV6-5 to TRBJ1-3; D unclear. Between the trimmed V and J ends, which lost 1 base and 0 bases, there was a span of 7 bases. CDR3 size: 15 residues. Germline V gives CDR1 MNHEY, CDR2 SVGAGI. This CDR3 is CASSYWADSGNTIYF. The CDR3 nucleotides read TGTGCCAGCAGTTACTGGGCAGACTCTGGAAACACCATATATTTT.

The rearrangement uses TRBV30 and TRBJ2-2; TRBD2 agrees at 12 bases. V shed 3 bases, J shed 7 bases, and the junction held 6 bases outside the gene matches. Germline V lookup: CDR1 GTSNPN, CDR2 SVGIG (reference sequence). CDR3 length: 15 amino acids. CDR3 sequence: CAWRLAGGGVGELFF. The CDR3 nucleotides read TGTGCCTGGAGGCTAGCGGGAGGGGGGGTCGGGGAGCTGTTTTTT.

This chain joins TRBV18 and TRBJ2-5; 9 positions match TRBD2. CDR1 and CDR2 from the germline V gene are KGHSH and LQKENI. The CDR3 loop spans 15 amino acids. Losses at the gene ends were 3 bases for V and 4 bases for J; bases not matched to a gene: 6. CDR3 DNA: TGTGCCAGCTCACCTATGGGACTAGCAGGAGAGACCCAGTACTTC. Translated, it gives CASSPMGLAGETQYF.

J is TRBJ2-1 and V is TRBV5-1, with TRBD2 matching over 13 bases. V lost 4 bases and J lost 7; bases outside the gene matches: 8. This CDR3 has 16 amino acids. Germline V CDR1 and CDR2: SGHRS, YFSETQ. CDR3 sequence (DNA): TGCGCCAGCAGCACCGGACTAGCGGGAGTAAGTAATGAGCAGTTCTTC. This sequence encodes CASSTGLAGVSNEQFF.

The chain is built from TRBV5-1 and TRBJ1-1, with a weak D call TRBD1 (6 bases). The CDR3 runs to 14 residues. Trimming removed 4 bases at V and 4 bases at J, with 14 bases between. CDR1 and CDR2 from the germline V gene are SGHRS and YFSETQ. CDR3 nucleotides: TGCGCCAGCAGCCTCCGACAGGTAGGCACTGAAGCTTTCTTT. Its translation is CASSLRQVGTEAFF.

This clone was detected only a few times. The genes are TRBV5-6 and TRBJ1-1; D remains ambiguous. V was trimmed by 7 bases and J by 5 bases, leaving 12 bases between them. Germline V gene data show CDR1 as SGHDT and CDR2 as YYEEEE. The CDR3 runs to 12 residues. The CDR3 DNA reads as TGTGCCAGCTATAGGAGAGGTACTGAAGCTTTCTTT. This gives the protein CASYRRGTEAFF.